These T cell receptor beta chains were read from a single sample in a study of control samples from healthy donors and cancer patients. Only in-frame clones appear in the TCRdb table, and some are missing; sequencing was by immunoSEQ multiplex PCR. The sample holds 400,000 to 450,000 clones, around nine tenths seen once. Specimen: PBMCs. These receptors all stem from a man in his forties with head and neck cancer. Both conserved end residues are part of each CDR3. The D gene is left open where the match is weak. The listing skips clone size in some rows; elsewhere it reads once, few, many or a size class.

V gene: TRBV6-4; J gene: TRBJ2-1; clone size: NA; D gene: TRBD1; CDR3 protein: CAVPGQTHNEQFF; CDR3 DNA: TGTGCCGTCCCGGGACAGACCCACAATGAGCAGTTCTTC
V gene: TRBV7-8; J gene: TRBJ1-5; clone size: NA; D gene: NA; CDR3 protein: CASSLEVSSLNQPQHF; CDR3 DNA: TGTGCCAGCAGCTTAGAAGTTTCGTCTCTCAATCAGCCCCAGCATTTT
V gene: TRBV24-1; J gene: TRBJ2-5; clone size: NA; D gene: NA; CDR3 protein: CATSESAAQETQYF; CDR3 DNA: TGTGCCACCAGTGAGTCGGCGGCTCAAGAGACCCAGTACTTC
V gene: TRBV28; J gene: TRBJ2-3; clone size: NA; D gene: NA; CDR3 protein: CASSSRRGGGDTDTQYF; CDR3 DNA: TGTGCCAGCAGTTCAAGGAGAGGAGGGGGGGACACAGATACGCAGTATTTT
V gene: TRBV7-8; J gene: TRBJ1-5; clone size: NA; D gene: TRBD1; CDR3 protein: CASSLGGGRFPNQPQHF; CDR3 DNA: TGTGCCAGCAGCTTAGGAGGGGGCCGGTTCCCCAATCAGCCCCAGCATTTT
V gene: TRBV28; J gene: TRBJ2-5; clone size: NA; D gene: NA; CDR3 protein: CASSLYGGESRETQYF; CDR3 DNA: TGTGCCAGCAGTTTATATGGGGGCGAGTCGCGAGAGACCCAGTACTTC
V gene: TRBV11-2; J gene: TRBJ2-7; clone size: NA; D gene: NA; CDR3 protein: CASSLGGVNSYEQYF; CDR3 DNA: TGTGCCAGCAGCTTAGGCGGGGTCAACTCCTACGAGCAGTACTTC
V gene: TRBV4-1; J gene: TRBJ2-7; clone size: once; D gene: TRBD1; CDR3 protein: CASSQVSTGAYEQYF; CDR3 DNA: TGCGCCAGCAGCCAAGTATCAACAGGGGCCTACGAGCAGTACTTC
V gene: TRBV4-3; J gene: TRBJ2-5; clone size: NA; D gene: TRBD2; CDR3 protein: CASSQAASGGFAGETQYF; CDR3 DNA: TGCGCCAGCAGCCAAGCCGCTAGCGGGGGATTTGCGGGAGAGACCCAGTACTTC
V gene: TRBV3-1/TRBV3-2; J gene: TRBJ2-6; clone size: NA; D gene: TRBD1; CDR3 protein: CASSHQGQPTPGANVLTF; CDR3 DNA: TGTGCCAGCAGCCACCAGGGACAGCCGACCCCTGGGGCCAACGTCCTGACTTTC
V gene: TRBV2; J gene: TRBJ1-1; clone size: NA; D gene: TRBD1; CDR3 protein: CASKGQGASTEAFF; CDR3 DNA: TGTGCCAGCAAGGGACAGGGGGCGAGCACTGAAGCTTTCTTT
V gene: TRBV3-1/TRBV3-2; J gene: TRBJ1-5; clone size: NA; D gene: NA; CDR3 protein: CASSQEGGQPQHF; CDR3 DNA: TGTGCCAGCAGCCAAGAGGGGGGTCAGCCCCAGCATTTT
V gene: TRBV19; J gene: TRBJ2-1; clone size: NA; D gene: NA; CDR3 protein: CASSEEYDNEQFF; CDR3 DNA: TGTGCCAGTAGTGAGGAATACGACAATGAGCAGTTCTTC
V gene: TRBV6-5; J gene: TRBJ2-7; clone size: NA; D gene: TRBD2; CDR3 protein: CASRGSGVSEQYF; CDR3 DNA: TGTGCCAGCAGGGGGAGCGGGGTGAGCGAGCAGTACTTC
V gene: TRBV2; J gene: TRBJ2-3; clone size: NA; D gene: NA; CDR3 protein: CASSYSTDTQYF; CDR3 DNA: TGTGCCAGCAGTTACTCTACAGATACGCAGTATTTT
V gene: TRBV19; J gene: TRBJ1-2; clone size: NA; D gene: NA; CDR3 protein: CASSLQSPNYGYTF; CDR3 DNA: TGTGCCAGTAGTTTACAGAGTCCTAACTATGGCTACACCTTC
V gene: TRBV6-2/TRBV6-3; J gene: TRBJ2-6; clone size: NA; D gene: TRBD1; CDR3 protein: CASSYQRGQGTKGANVLTF; CDR3 DNA: TGTGCCAGCAGTTACCAAAGGGGACAGGGCACGAAAGGGGCCAACGTCCTGACTTTC
V gene: TRBV2; J gene: TRBJ1-2; clone size: NA; D gene: NA; CDR3 protein: CASSGAGDYGYTF; CDR3 DNA: TGTGCCAGCAGTGGGGCAGGGGATTATGGCTACACCTTC
V gene: TRBV20-1; J gene: TRBJ2-3; clone size: NA; D gene: TRBD2; CDR3 protein: CSASRLAGPLSTDTQYF; CDR3 DNA: TGCAGTGCTAGTAGGCTAGCGGGGCCCCTTAGCACAGATACGCAGTATTTT
V gene: TRBV5-4; J gene: TRBJ2-7; clone size: NA; D gene: NA; CDR3 protein: CASSLGPSWYEQYF; CDR3 DNA: TGTGCCAGCAGCTTGGGACCGTCGTGGTACGAGCAGTACTTC
V gene: TRBV12-3/TRBV12-4; J gene: TRBJ1-3; clone size: NA; D gene: NA; CDR3 protein: CAAGKYNGNTIYF; CDR3 DNA: TGTGCCGCGGGCAAATACAATGGAAACACCATATATTTT
V gene: TRBV28; J gene: TRBJ1-6; clone size: NA; D gene: TRBD1; CDR3 protein: CASSFGDRYNSPLHF; CDR3 DNA: TGTGCCAGCAGTTTCGGGGACAGGTATAATTCACCCCTCCACTTT
V gene: TRBV5-6; J gene: TRBJ1-2; clone size: NA; D gene: TRBD1; CDR3 protein: CASSLGRGHGYTF; CDR3 DNA: TGTGCCAGCAGCTTGGGCAGGGGGCATGGCTACACCTTC
V gene: TRBV28; J gene: TRBJ1-5; clone size: NA; D gene: NA; CDR3 protein: CAAQGLGNQPQHF; CDR3 DNA: TGTGCCGCACAGGGATTGGGCAATCAGCCCCAGCATTTT
V gene: TRBV6-1; J gene: TRBJ2-2; clone size: NA; D gene: NA; CDR3 protein: CASSEVVANTGELFF; CDR3 DNA: TGTGCCAGCAGTGAAGTTGTGGCGAACACCGGGGAGCTGTTTTTT
V gene: TRBV2; J gene: TRBJ2-5; clone size: NA; D gene: NA; CDR3 protein: CASSDTSLETQYF; CDR3 DNA: TGTGCCAGCAGTGATACAAGTCTGGAGACCCAGTACTTC
V gene: TRBV5-5; J gene: TRBJ1-1; clone size: NA; D gene: NA; CDR3 protein: CASSLGLNTEAFF; CDR3 DNA: TGTGCCAGCAGCTTAGGGTTAAACACTGAAGCTTTCTTT
V gene: TRBV15; J gene: TRBJ1-1; clone size: few; D gene: NA; CDR3 protein: CATSREGLSEAFF; CDR3 DNA: TGTGCCACCAGCAGAGAAGGCCTGTCGGAAGCTTTCTTT
V gene: TRBV28; J gene: TRBJ2-7; clone size: NA; D gene: NA; CDR3 protein: CASSFPPRHEQYF; CDR3 DNA: TGTGCCAGCAGTTTCCCCCCCAGGCACGAGCAGTACTTC
V gene: TRBV13; J gene: TRBJ2-2; clone size: NA; D gene: TRBD1; CDR3 protein: CASRPPGQGDTGELFF; CDR3 DNA: TGTGCCAGCAGGCCCCCGGGACAGGGAGACACCGGGGAGCTGTTTTTT
V gene: TRBV5-6; J gene: TRBJ2-7; clone size: NA; D gene: NA; CDR3 protein: CASSLGQGDEQYF; CDR3 DNA: TGTGCCAGCAGCTTGGGGCAGGGCGACGAGCAGTACTTC
V gene: TRBV7-9; J gene: TRBJ2-2; clone size: NA; D gene: TRBD1; CDR3 protein: CASSGRQGRGNTGELFF; CDR3 DNA: TGTGCCAGCAGCGGCCGACAGGGGCGGGGGAACACCGGGGAGCTGTTTTTT
V gene: TRBV2; J gene: TRBJ1-2; clone size: NA; D gene: NA; CDR3 protein: CASSENRASNGYTF; CDR3 DNA: TGTGCCAGCAGTGAGAATAGGGCGAGCAATGGCTACACCTTC
V gene: TRBV7-3; J gene: TRBJ1-1; clone size: once; D gene: NA; CDR3 protein: CASSLRPGLEAFF; CDR3 DNA: TGTGCCAGCAGCTTAAGGCCGGGGCTTGAAGCTTTCTTT
V gene: TRBV19; J gene: TRBJ1-4; clone size: NA; D gene: NA; CDR3 protein: CASSISGTNEKLFF; CDR3 DNA: TGTGCCAGTAGTATTTCAGGGACTAATGAAAAACTGTTTTTT
V gene: TRBV7-8; J gene: TRBJ1-2; clone size: NA; D gene: NA; CDR3 protein: CASSLGGNRGYTF; CDR3 DNA: TGTGCCAGCAGCTTAGGCGGGAACAGGGGCTACACCTTC
V gene: TRBV19; J gene: TRBJ2-4; clone size: once; D gene: NA; CDR3 protein: CASSIGRGAKNIQYF; CDR3 DNA: TGTGCCAGTAGTATCGGAAGGGGCGCCAAAAACATTCAGTACTTC
V gene: TRBV5-4; J gene: TRBJ2-5; clone size: NA; D gene: TRBD2; CDR3 protein: CASSLARTSGSQETQYF; CDR3 DNA: TGTGCCAGCAGCTTGGCCCGAACTAGCGGGAGTCAAGAGACCCAGTACTTC
V gene: TRBV7-9; J gene: TRBJ2-7; clone size: NA; D gene: NA; CDR3 protein: CASSLVRDTYEQYF; CDR3 DNA: TGTGCCAGCAGCTTAGTTCGAGACACCTACGAGCAGTACTTC
V gene: TRBV2; J gene: TRBJ2-1; clone size: NA; D gene: TRBD1; CDR3 protein: CASRPGQGRDEQFF; CDR3 DNA: TGTGCCAGCAGGCCGGGACAGGGACGGGATGAGCAGTTCTTC
V gene: TRBV7-9; J gene: TRBJ2-6; clone size: few; D gene: NA; CDR3 protein: CASSLSGLSGANVLTF; CDR3 DNA: TGTGCCAGCAGCTTATCCGGACTGTCTGGGGCCAACGTCCTGACTTTC
V gene: TRBV4-3; J gene: TRBJ2-7; clone size: NA; D gene: NA; CDR3 protein: CASSQDASRGEVEQYF; CDR3 DNA: TGCGCCAGCAGCCAAGACGCCAGCAGGGGCGAAGTCGAGCAGTACTTC
V gene: TRBV7-2; J gene: TRBJ2-7; clone size: NA; D gene: NA; CDR3 protein: CASSLVGGQAPSYEQYF; CDR3 DNA: TGTGCCAGCAGCTTAGTCGGCGGCCAGGCCCCATCCTACGAGCAGTACTTC
V gene: TRBV19; J gene: TRBJ2-6; clone size: NA; D gene: NA; CDR3 protein: CASSIQGTSGANVLTF; CDR3 DNA: TGTGCCAGTAGTATACAGGGGACCTCTGGGGCCAACGTCCTGACTTTC
V gene: TRBV7-3; J gene: TRBJ2-3; clone size: NA; D gene: NA; CDR3 protein: CASSLNPSAHTQYF; CDR3 DNA: TGTGCCAGCAGCTTAAACCCTAGCGCGCATACGCAGTATTTT
V gene: TRBV18; J gene: TRBJ2-1; clone size: few; D gene: TRBD2; CDR3 protein: CASSLRLAGNEQFF; CDR3 DNA: TGTGCCAGCTCGCTGAGACTAGCGGGGAATGAGCAGTTCTTC
V gene: TRBV12-5; J gene: TRBJ2-1; clone size: NA; D gene: NA; CDR3 protein: CASGLVSLNNEQFF; CDR3 DNA: TGTGCTAGTGGTTTGGTAAGCCTGAACAATGAGCAGTTCTTC